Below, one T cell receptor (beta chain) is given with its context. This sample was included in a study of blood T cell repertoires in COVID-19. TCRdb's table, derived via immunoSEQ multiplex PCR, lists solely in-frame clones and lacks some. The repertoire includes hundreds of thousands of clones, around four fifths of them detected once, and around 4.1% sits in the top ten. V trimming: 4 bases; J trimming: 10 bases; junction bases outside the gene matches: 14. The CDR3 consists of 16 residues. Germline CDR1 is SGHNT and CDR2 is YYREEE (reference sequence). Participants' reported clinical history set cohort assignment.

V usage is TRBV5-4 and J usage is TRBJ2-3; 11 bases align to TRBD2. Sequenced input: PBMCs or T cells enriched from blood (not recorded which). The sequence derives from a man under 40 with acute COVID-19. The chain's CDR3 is CASSSLAGGPPTPQYF. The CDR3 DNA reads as TGTGCCAGCAGCAGTCTAGCGGGAGGCCCCCCGACTCCGCAGTATTTT.